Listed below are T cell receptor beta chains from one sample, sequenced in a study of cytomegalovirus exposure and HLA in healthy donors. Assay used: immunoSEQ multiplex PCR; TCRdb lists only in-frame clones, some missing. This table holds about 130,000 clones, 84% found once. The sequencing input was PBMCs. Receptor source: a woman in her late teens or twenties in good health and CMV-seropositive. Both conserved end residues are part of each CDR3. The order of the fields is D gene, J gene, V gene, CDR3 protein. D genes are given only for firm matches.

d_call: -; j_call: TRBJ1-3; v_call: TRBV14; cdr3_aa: CASSQVALSGLPGNTIYF
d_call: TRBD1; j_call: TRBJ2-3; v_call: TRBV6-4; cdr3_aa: CASSRNTGDSDTQYF
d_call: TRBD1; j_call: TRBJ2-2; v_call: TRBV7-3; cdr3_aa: CASSQSGGTGELFF
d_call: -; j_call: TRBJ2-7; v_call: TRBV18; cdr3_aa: CASSPQSSYEQYF
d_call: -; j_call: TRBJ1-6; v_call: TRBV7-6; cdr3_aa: CASRSGEGGNNSPLHF
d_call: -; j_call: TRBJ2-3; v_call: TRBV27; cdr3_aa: CASSPSSLGTDTQYF
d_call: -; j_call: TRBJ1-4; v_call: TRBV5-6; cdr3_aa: CASSLGQGIGKLFF
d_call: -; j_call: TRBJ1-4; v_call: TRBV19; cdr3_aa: CASIGGDGKLFF
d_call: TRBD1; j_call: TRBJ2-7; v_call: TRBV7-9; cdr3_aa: CASSLPRVGDRGHEQYF
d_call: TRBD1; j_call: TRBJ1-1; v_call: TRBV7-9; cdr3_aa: CSSSTGQGGTEAFF
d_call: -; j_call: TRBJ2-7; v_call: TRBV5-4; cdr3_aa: CASSLRDGSSYEQYF
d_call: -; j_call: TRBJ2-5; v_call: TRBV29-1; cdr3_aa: CSVDLAVQETQYF
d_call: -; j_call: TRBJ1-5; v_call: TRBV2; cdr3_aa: CASSEPGSRNQPQHF
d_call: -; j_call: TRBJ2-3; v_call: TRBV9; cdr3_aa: CASSVEGITYTDTQYF
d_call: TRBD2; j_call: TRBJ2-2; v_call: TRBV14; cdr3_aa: CASSFGGGLGSGELFF
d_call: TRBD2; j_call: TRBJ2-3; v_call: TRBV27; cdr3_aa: CASTSGGHTDTQYF
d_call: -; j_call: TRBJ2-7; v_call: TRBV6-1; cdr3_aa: CASRSDFYEQYF
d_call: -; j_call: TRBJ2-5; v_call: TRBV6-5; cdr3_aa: CASTRAGGNQETQYF
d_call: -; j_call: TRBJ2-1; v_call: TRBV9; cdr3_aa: CASSVSSGLGISHEQFF
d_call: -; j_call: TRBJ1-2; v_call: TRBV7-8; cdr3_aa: CASSLVSGNYGYTF
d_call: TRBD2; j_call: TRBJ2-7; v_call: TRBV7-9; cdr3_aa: CSSNLLAGGNSYEQYF
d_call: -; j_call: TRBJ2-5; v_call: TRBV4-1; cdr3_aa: CASSQDPATWETQYF
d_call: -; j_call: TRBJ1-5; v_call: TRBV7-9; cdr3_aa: CSSSRAAFGNQPQHF
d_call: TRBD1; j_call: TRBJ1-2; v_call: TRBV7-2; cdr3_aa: CASGTGEPGYTF
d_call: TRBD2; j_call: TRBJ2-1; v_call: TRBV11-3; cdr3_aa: CASSFACAGVIHEQFF
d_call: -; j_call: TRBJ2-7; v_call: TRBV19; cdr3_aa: CASKEGWGPYEQYF
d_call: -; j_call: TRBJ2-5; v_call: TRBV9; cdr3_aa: CASSVGGSQETQYF
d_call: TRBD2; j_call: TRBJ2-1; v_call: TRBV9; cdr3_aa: CASSVAGEAGGPPYNEQFF
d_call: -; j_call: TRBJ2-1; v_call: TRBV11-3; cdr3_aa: CASSLRLAASNEQFF
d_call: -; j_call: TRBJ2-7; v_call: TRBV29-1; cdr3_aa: CSVQPDSSYEQYF
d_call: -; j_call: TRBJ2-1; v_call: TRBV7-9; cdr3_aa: CASSSPGGSRGNEQFF
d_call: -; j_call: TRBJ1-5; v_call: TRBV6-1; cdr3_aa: CASSHQTAGQPQHF
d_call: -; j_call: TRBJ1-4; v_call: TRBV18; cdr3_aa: CASSPREAVGTNEKLFF
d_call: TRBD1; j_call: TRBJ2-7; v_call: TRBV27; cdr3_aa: CASSPGQGAGEQYF
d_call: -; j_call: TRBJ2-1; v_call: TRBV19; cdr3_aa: CASSIAGINEQFF
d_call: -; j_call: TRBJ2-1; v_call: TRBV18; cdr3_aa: CASSPGMYNEQFF
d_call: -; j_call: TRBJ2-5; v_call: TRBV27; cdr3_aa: CASSPTIQETQYF
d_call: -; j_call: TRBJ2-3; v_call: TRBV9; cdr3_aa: CASSVIEGGTDTQYF
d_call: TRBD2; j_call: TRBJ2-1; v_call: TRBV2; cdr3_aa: CASSVAAGPRGEQFF